This T cell receptor (beta chain) appears in the sequencing data of a study of blood T cell repertoires in COVID-19. At the level of the study: Collection of acute and convalescent COVID-19 samples took place in the United States, Italy and Spain. T cells, B-cell-depleted T cells, or PBMCs provided the cDNA or gDNA that served as material.

The method was immunoSEQ multiplex PCR; TCRdb's version includes in-frame clones alone and lacks a portion of them. The table shows about 40,000 clones, with roughly nine tenths occurring only once. The ends were cut back, 4 bases at V and 2 bases at J, with 11 bases in the middle. Germline assignment: CDR1 KGHDR and CDR2 SFDVKD. The CDR3 totals 14 residues. Sequenced sample: peripheral blood. The receptor was derived from a woman of 80 years or more with active COVID-19. The chain links TRBV24-1 to TRBJ2-7, with D perhaps matching TRBD1 (5 bases). The CDR3 DNA reads TGTGCCACCAGTGAGCCCAGGGCGCCCTACGAGCAGTACTTC. Amino acid sequence: CATSEPRAPYEQYF.